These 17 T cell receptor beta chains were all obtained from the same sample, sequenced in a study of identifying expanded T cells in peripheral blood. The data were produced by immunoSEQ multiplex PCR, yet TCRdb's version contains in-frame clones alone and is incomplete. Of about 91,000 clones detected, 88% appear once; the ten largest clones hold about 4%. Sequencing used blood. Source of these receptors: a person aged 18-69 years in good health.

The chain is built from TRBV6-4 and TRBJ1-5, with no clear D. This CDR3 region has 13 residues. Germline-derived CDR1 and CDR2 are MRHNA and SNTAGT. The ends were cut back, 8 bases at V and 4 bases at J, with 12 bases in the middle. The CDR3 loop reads CASRIVGNQPQHF. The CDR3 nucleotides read TGTGCCAGCCGTATTGTTGGTAATCAGCCCCAGCATTTT.

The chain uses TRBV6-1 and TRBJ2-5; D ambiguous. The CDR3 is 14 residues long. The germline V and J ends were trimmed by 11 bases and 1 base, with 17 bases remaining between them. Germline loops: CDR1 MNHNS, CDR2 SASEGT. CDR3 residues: CACGPTMAQETQYF. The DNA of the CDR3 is TGTGCCTGTGGACCCACGATGGCCCAAGAGACCCAGTACTTC.

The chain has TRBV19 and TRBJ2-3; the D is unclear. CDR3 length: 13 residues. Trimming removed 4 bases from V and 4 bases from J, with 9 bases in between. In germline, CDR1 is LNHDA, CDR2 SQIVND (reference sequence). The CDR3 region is CASSTSPSDTQYF. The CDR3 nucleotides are TGTGCCAGTAGTACCTCTCCGTCAGATACGCAGTATTTT.

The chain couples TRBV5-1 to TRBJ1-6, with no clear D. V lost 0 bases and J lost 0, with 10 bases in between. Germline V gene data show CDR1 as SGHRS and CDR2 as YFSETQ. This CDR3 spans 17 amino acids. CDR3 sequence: CASSLEQTSSYNSPLHF. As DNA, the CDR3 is TGCGCCAGCAGCTTGGAACAGACGAGCTCCTATAATTCACCCCTCCACTTT.

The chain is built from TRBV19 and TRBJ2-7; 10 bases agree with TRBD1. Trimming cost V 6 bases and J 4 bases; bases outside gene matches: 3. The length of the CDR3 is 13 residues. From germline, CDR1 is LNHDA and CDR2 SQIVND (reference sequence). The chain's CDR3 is CASSDRGLYEQYF. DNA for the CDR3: TGTGCCAGTAGCGACAGGGGGCTGTACGAGCAGTACTTC.

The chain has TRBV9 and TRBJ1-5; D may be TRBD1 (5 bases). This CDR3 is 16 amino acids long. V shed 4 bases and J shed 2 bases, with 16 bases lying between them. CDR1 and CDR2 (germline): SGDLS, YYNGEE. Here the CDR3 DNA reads TGTGCCAGCAGCAGAGGGTGGGGGGACCGCAATCAGCCCCAGCATTTT. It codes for CASSRGWGDRNQPQHF.

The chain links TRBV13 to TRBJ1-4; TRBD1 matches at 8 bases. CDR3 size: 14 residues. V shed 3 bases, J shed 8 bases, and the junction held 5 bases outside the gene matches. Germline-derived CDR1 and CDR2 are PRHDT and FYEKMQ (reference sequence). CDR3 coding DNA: TGTGCCAGCAGCTTTGGACAGGGAGAAGAAAAACTGTTTTTT. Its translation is CASSFGQGEEKLFF.

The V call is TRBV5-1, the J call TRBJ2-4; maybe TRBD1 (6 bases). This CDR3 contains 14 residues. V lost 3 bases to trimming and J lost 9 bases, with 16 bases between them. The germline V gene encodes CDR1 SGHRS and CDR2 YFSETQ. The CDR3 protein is CASSWGRDTGIQYF. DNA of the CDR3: TGCGCCAGCAGCTGGGGACGGGACACGGGCATTCAGTACTTC. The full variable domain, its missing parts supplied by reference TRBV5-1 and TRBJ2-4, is KAGVTQTPRYLIKTRGQQVTLSCSPISGHRSVSWYQQTPGQGLQFLFEYFSETQRNKGNFPGRFSGRQFSNSRSEMNVSTLELGDSALYLCASSWGRDTGIQYFGAGTRLSVL.

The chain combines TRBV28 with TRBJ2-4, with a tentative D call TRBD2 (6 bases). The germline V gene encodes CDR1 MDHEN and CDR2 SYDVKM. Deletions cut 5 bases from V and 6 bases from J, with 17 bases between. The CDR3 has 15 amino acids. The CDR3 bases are TGTGCCAGCAGTCCGGGGGAGTGGGGGAGAAACATTCAGTACTTC. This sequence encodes CASSPGEWGRNIQYF.

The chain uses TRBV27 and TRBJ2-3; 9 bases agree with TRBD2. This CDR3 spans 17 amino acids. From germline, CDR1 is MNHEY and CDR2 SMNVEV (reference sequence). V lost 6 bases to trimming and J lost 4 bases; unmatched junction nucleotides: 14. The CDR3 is CASRAHPGLAGADTQYF. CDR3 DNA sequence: TGTGCCAGCAGAGCCCACCCGGGACTAGCCGGCGCAGATACGCAGTATTTT.

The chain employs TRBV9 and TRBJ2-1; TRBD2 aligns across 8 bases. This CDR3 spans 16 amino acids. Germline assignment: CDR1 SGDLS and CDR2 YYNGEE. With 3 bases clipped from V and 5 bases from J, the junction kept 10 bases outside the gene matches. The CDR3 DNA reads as TGTGCCAGCAGCGCCAGCCGGGGACTAGGGAACAATGAGCAGTTCTTC. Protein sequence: CASSASRGLGNNEQFF. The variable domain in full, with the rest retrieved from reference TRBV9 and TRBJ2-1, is DSGVTQTPKHLITATGQRVTLRCSPRSGDLSVYWYQQSLDQGLQFLIQYYNGEERAKGNILERFSAQQFPDLHSELNLSSLELGDSALYFCASSASRGLGNNEQFFGPGTRLTVL.

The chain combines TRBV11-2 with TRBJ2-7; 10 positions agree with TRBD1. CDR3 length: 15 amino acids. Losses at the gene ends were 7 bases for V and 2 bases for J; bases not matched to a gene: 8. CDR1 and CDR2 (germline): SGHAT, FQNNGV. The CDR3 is CASKGFGTGAYEQYF. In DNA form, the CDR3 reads TGTGCCAGCAAAGGATTCGGGACAGGGGCCTACGAGCAGTACTTC.

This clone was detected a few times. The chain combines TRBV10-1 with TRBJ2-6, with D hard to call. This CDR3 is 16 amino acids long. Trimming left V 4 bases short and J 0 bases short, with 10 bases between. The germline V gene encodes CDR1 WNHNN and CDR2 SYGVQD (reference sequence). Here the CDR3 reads CASSGGPLSGANVLTF. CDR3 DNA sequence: TGCGCCAGCAGTGGGGGTCCCCTCTCTGGGGCCAACGTCCTGACTTTC.

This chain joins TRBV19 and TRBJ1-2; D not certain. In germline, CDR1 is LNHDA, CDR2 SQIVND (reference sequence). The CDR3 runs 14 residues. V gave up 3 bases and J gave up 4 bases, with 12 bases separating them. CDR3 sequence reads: CASSMYGDSYGYTF. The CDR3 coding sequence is TGTGCCAGTAGTATGTATGGAGATTCCTATGGCTACACCTTC.

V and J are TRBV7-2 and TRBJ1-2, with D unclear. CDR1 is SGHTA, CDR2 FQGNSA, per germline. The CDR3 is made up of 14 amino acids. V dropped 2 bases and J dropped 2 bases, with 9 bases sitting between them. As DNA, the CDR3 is TGTGCCAGCAGCTTACTTCGGAAGAACTATGGCTACACCTTC. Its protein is CASSLLRKNYGYTF. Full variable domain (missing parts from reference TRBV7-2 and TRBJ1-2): GAGVSQSPSNKVTEKGKDVELRCDPISGHTALYWYRQSLGQGLEFLIYFQGNSAPDKSGLPSDRFSAERTGGSVSTLTIQRTQQEDSAVYLCASSLLRKNYGYTFGSGTRLTVV.

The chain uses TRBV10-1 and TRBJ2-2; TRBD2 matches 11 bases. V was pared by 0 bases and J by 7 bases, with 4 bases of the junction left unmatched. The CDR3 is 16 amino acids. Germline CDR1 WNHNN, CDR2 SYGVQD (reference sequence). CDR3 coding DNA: TGCGCCAGCAGTGAGTCGAGGACTAGCGGGCTCGGGGAGCTGTTTTTT. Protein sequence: CASSESRTSGLGELFF.

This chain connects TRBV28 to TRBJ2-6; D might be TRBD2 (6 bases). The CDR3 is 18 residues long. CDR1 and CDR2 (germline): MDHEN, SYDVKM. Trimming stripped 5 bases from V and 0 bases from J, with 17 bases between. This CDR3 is CASSALDYSGSGANVLTF. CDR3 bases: TGTGCCAGCAGTGCCCTGGACTACTCAGGCTCTGGGGCCAACGTCCTGACTTTC. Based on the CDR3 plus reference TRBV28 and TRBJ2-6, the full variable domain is DVKVTQSSRYLVKRTGEKVFLECVQDMDHENMFWYRQDPGLGLRLIYFSYDVKMKEKGDIPEGYSVSREKKERFSLILESASTNQTSMYLCASSALDYSGSGANVLTFGAGSRLTVL.